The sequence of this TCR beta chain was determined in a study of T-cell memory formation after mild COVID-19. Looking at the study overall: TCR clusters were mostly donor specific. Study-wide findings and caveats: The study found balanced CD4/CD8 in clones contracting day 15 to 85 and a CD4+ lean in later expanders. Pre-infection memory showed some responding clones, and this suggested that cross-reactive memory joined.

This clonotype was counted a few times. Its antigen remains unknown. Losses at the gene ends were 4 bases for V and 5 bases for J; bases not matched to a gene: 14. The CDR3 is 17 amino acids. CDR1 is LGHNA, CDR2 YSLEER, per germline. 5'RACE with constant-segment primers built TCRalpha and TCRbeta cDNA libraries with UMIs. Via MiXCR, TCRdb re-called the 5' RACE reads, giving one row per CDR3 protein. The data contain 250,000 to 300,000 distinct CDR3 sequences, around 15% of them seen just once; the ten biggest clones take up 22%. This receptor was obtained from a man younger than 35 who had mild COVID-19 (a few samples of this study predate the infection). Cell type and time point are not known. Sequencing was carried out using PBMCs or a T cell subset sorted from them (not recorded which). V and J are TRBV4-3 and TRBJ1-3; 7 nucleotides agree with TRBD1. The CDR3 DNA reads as TGCGCCAGCAGCCCGACAGGGCCAGGAACCCGAAGAAACACCATATATTTT. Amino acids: CASSPTGPGTRRNTIYF.